Listed below are T cell receptor beta chains from one sample, sequenced in a study of T cells after somatic rescue of genetic block. Only in-frame clones appear in the TCRdb table, and some are missing; sequencing was by immunoSEQ multiplex PCR. The sample holds 100,000 to 120,000 clones, 75% to 95% seen once. Sequencing used peripheral blood mononuclear cells (PBMCs). Receptor source: a woman aged 18 to 35. Each CDR3 is given with its conserved first and last residue. The D gene is left open where the match is weak. The size field is filled for only some rows; it gives once, few, many or a size class.

CASSLRDRGRLHSNQPQHF,TGCGCCAGCAGCCTCCGGGACAGGGGGCGACTACATAGCAATCAGCCCCAGCATTTT,TRBD1,.,19,TRBJ1-5,TRBV23-1
CASSGPGLAGTDTQYF,TGTGCCAGCAGCGGGCCTGGACTAGCGGGTACAGATACGCAGTATTTT,TRBD2,.,16,TRBJ2-3,TRBV5-6
CAWSVHRGHNRKYMNTEAFF,TGTGCCTGGAGTGTACATCGGGGGCACAATAGAAAGTACATGAACACTGAAGCTTTCTTT,.,.,20,TRBJ1-1,TRBV30
CASSPSGGALEEQFF,TGTGCCAGCAGCCCTAGCGGGGGGGCCCTAGAGGAGCAGTTCTTC,TRBD2,.,15,TRBJ2-1,TRBV7-2
CASRDSYGAGRGTGELFF,TGTGCCAGCAGAGACTCCTATGGGGCAGGGAGAGGGACCGGGGAGCTGTTTTTT,.,once,18,TRBJ2-2,TRBV7-9
CAIRDMGGTGNTIYF,TGTGCCATCAGGGACATGGGTGGAACTGGAAACACCATATATTTT,.,.,15,TRBJ1-3,TRBV10-3
CASSQAGQGDYEQYF,TGCGCCAGCAGCCAAGCGGGACAGGGGGACTACGAGCAGTACTTC,TRBD1,.,15,TRBJ2-7,TRBV4-1
CASRDLEQGIGYEQYF,TGTGCCAGCAGGGACCTAGAACAGGGGATTGGGTACGAGCAGTACTTC,TRBD1,.,16,TRBJ2-7,TRBV7-3
CALGSGVYNEQFF,TGTGCCTTAGGTAGCGGGGTTTACAATGAGCAGTTCTTC,TRBD2,.,13,TRBJ2-1,TRBV30
CASRSGLADQLFSGANVLTF,TGTGCCAGCAGATCTGGACTAGCGGACCAGCTCTTCTCTGGGGCCAACGTCCTGACTTTC,TRBD2,.,20,TRBJ2-6,TRBV5-5
CASSLETGSSPLHF,TGTGCCAGCAGCTTAGAGACAGGAAGCTCACCCCTCCACTTT,.,.,14,TRBJ1-6,TRBV7-9
CASSLTAFSNQPQHF,TGTGCCAGCAGCTTGACCGCCTTTTCTAATCAGCCCCAGCATTTT,.,.,15,TRBJ1-5,TRBV7-2
CASSPAGGLNTGELFF,TGTGCCAGCAGTCCCGCGGGGGGGCTGAACACCGGGGAGCTGTTTTTT,TRBD2,.,16,TRBJ2-2,TRBV28
CASSAQGYSNQPQHF,TGTGCCAGCAGCGCACAGGGGTATAGCAATCAGCCCCAGCATTTT,TRBD1,.,15,TRBJ1-5,TRBV9
CASSADRETYEQYF,TGTGCCAGTAGCGCGGACAGGGAAACCTACGAGCAGTACTTC,TRBD1,.,14,TRBJ2-7,TRBV19
CAWSLRQALGEKLFF,TGTGCCTGGAGCTTAAGACAGGCGTTGGGTGAAAAACTGTTTTTT,.,once,15,TRBJ1-4,TRBV30
CASSPGWYQETQYF,TGTGCCAGTAGCCCGGGATGGTACCAAGAGACCCAGTACTTC,.,once,14,TRBJ2-5,TRBV19
CATSPGNLEQYF,TGTGCCACCAGCCCGGGGAACCTGGAGCAGTACTTC,.,.,12,TRBJ2-7,TRBV15
CASSLGLAVADTQYF,TGTGCCAGCAGCTTAGGGCTAGCGGTCGCAGATACGCAGTATTTT,TRBD2,.,15,TRBJ2-3,TRBV13
CAYGGNYGYTF,TGTGCCTACGGGGGGAACTATGGCTACACCTTC,.,.,11,TRBJ1-2,TRBV30
CASSLRTGLAGANVLTF,TGTGCCAGCAGTCTCAGGACAGGGCTTGCCGGGGCCAACGTCCTGACTTTC,TRBD1,once,17,TRBJ2-6,TRBV27
CASSRTGSRDTGELFF,TGTGCCAGCTCGCGGACAGGCTCGAGGGACACCGGGGAGCTGTTTTTT,TRBD1,.,16,TRBJ2-2,TRBV18
CASSERTGDKDTQYF,TGTGCCAGCAGCGAGCGGACAGGGGACAAAGATACGCAGTATTTT,TRBD1,.,15,TRBJ2-3,TRBV7-6
CATSRGTSGGAYNRNEQFF,TGTGCCACCAGCAGAGGGACTAGCGGGGGGGCCTACAATAGAAATGAGCAGTTCTTC,TRBD2,.,19,TRBJ2-1,TRBV15
CASSLETGGYNEQFF,TGTGCCAGCAGCCTTGAGACAGGGGGCTACAATGAGCAGTTCTTC,TRBD1,.,15,TRBJ2-1,TRBV7-9
CASSQGRNSPLHF,TGTGCCAGCAGCCAGGGCCGTAATTCACCCCTCCACTTT,.,.,13,TRBJ1-6,TRBV7-6
CASSVGGLAGSQETQYF,TGTGCCAGCAGCGTAGGGGGACTAGCGGGGTCTCAAGAGACCCAGTACTTC,TRBD2,.,17,TRBJ2-5,TRBV9
CASSTTELGLRGYTF,TGTGCCAGCAGCACGACAGAACTGGGGTTGAGGGGCTACACCTTC,.,.,15,TRBJ1-2,TRBV5-6
CASSQRVGRGTDTEAFF,TGTGCCAGCAGCCAACGGGTGGGGCGGGGAACGGACACTGAAGCTTTCTTT,.,.,17,TRBJ1-1,TRBV4-2
CASSPPRQDYGYTF,TGCGCCAGCAGCCCCCCCCGGCAGGACTATGGCTACACCTTC,.,.,14,TRBJ1-2,TRBV5-1
CPHSRGQATDTQYF,TGTCCTCACTCCCGAGGACAGGCCACAGATACGCAGTATTTT,TRBD1,.,14,TRBJ2-3,TRBV5-3
CASSERRDREERF,TGTGCCAGCAGTGAACGCCGGGACAGAGAGGAGCGTTTC,TRBD1,once,13,TRBJ1-2,TRBV6-1
CASSLAVGGQETQYF,TGTGCCAGCAGCTTAGCTGTGGGGGGTCAAGAGACCCAGTACTTC,.,.,15,TRBJ2-5,TRBV11-3
CASTRDAGRPGGGYTF,TGTGCCAGCACACGCGACGCAGGGCGTCCGGGCGGGGGCTACACCTTC,.,.,16,TRBJ1-2,TRBV2
CASRLQGADTQYF,TGTGCCAGCAGATTACAGGGGGCAGATACGCAGTATTTT,TRBD1,.,13,TRBJ2-3,TRBV5-4
CASSLLQRGSSYNEQFF,TGTGCCAGCAGCCTCCTCCAGCGGGGGAGCTCCTACAATGAGCAGTTCTTC,TRBD2,.,17,TRBJ2-1,TRBV11-2
CASSLGVSDTQYF,TGTGCCAGCAGCTTAGGCGTGTCTGATACGCAGTATTTT,.,.,13,TRBJ2-3,TRBV7-9
CASSLAPRTGVTSGNTIYF,TGTGCCAGCAGCTTAGCCCCAAGGACTGGGGTAACCTCTGGAAACACCATATATTTT,.,.,19,TRBJ1-3,TRBV7-2
CSVERTGYQETQYF,TGCAGCGTTGAAAGGACAGGGTACCAAGAGACCCAGTACTTC,TRBD1,.,14,TRBJ2-5,TRBV29-1
CASSTRAGGPSHEQFF,TGTGCCAGCAGTACCCGAGCGGGGGGGCCTAGCCATGAGCAGTTCTTC,TRBD2,.,16,TRBJ2-1,TRBV7-7
CASELGPSNQPQHF,TGTGCCAGCGAGCTCGGACCCAGCAATCAGCCCCAGCATTTT,.,.,14,TRBJ1-5,TRBV28
CASSLSGTGGNTGELFF,TGTGCCAGCAGTTTATCCGGGACAGGGGGCAACACCGGGGAGCTGTTTTTT,TRBD1,.,17,TRBJ2-2,TRBV7-2
CASSFQGGNTEAFF,TGTGCCAGCAGCTTTCAGGGAGGAAACACTGAAGCTTTCTTT,.,.,14,TRBJ1-1,TRBV7-9
CASRYTGTLYF,TGTGCCAGCAGATATACCGGGACGTTGTATTTT,.,.,11,TRBJ1-3,TRBV13
CASSPPGAQETQYF,TGTGCCAGCTCACCGCCAGGGGCTCAAGAGACCCAGTACTTC,.,.,14,TRBJ2-5,TRBV18
CASSAPGQGYGYTF,TGTGCCAGCAGTGCACCGGGACAGGGGTATGGCTACACCTTC,TRBD1,.,14,TRBJ1-2,TRBV27
CASSSSLKQETQYF,TGTGCCAGCAGTTCCAGTTTAAAGCAAGAGACCCAGTACTTC,.,.,14,TRBJ2-5,TRBV28
CASSPSGLAAYEQYF,TGTGCCAGCTCACCATCCGGACTAGCTGCCTACGAGCAGTACTTC,TRBD2,.,15,TRBJ2-7,TRBV18
CASSRAKLGTGGDEQYF,TGTGCCAGCTCCCGTGCCAAGCTCGGGACAGGGGGCGACGAGCAGTACTTC,TRBD1,.,17,TRBJ2-7,TRBV18
CASSRGGHSNEKLFF,TGTGCCAGCAGTCGAGGGGGACATTCTAATGAAAAACTGTTTTTT,.,.,15,TRBJ1-4,TRBV5-5
CASSFRPGNTEAFF,TGTGCCAGCAGCTTCCGACCGGGAAACACTGAAGCTTTCTTT,.,.,14,TRBJ1-1,TRBV7-2